The rows below give T cell receptor beta chains drawn from one sample of a study of ipilimumab plus nivolumab after autologous stem cell transplantation. Sequencing was performed with immunoSEQ multiplex PCR; in TCRdb, only in-frame clones are kept and a portion is missing. In the table there are tens of thousands of clones, 75% to 85% of which are singletons. Sequenced here: PBMCs, sampled in a trial of ipilimumab plus nivolumab as post-transplant consolidation. The receptors here all came from a male donor with diffuse large B-cell lymphoma. The CDR3 runs from the conserved cysteine through the conserved F or W. The D gene is left open where the match is weak. Size tells how often a clone was seen (once, few, many) or the class of an expanded clone, and some rows leave it out.

clone size: NA; V gene: TRBV6-5; D gene: TRBD1; J gene: TRBJ1-2; CDR3 DNA: TGTGCCAGCCGGACAGGGTATGATTACACCTTC; CDR3 protein: CASRTGYDYTF
clone size: NA; V gene: TRBV10-3; D gene: TRBD1; J gene: TRBJ1-4; CDR3 DNA: TGTGCCATCAGTGAGTGGCCGCCAGGGGGCCCCGGGGGTGAAAAACTGTTTTTT; CDR3 protein: CAISEWPPGGPGGEKLFF
clone size: NA; V gene: TRBV11-2; D gene: NA; J gene: TRBJ2-5; CDR3 DNA: TGTGCCAGCAGCCCCACCTGGGAAGAGACCCAGTACTTC; CDR3 protein: CASSPTWEETQYF
clone size: NA; V gene: TRBV2; D gene: NA; J gene: TRBJ2-2; CDR3 DNA: TGTGCCAGCAGTGTGGGCCAATTGAAGCTGTTTTTT; CDR3 protein: CASSVGQLKLFF
clone size: NA; V gene: TRBV14; D gene: TRBD2; J gene: TRBJ2-5; CDR3 DNA: TGTGCCAGCAGCCAAGTGCTAGCGGTAGGGACCCAGTACTTC; CDR3 protein: CASSQVLAVGTQYF
clone size: NA; V gene: TRBV7-8; D gene: NA; J gene: TRBJ1-3; CDR3 DNA: TGTGCCAGCAGCTTAGCGTCAGGAAACACCATATATTTT; CDR3 protein: CASSLASGNTIYF
clone size: NA; V gene: TRBV2; D gene: NA; J gene: TRBJ2-1; CDR3 DNA: TGTGCCAGCAGTGAACGACAGACCTTGAACAATGAGCAGTTCTTC; CDR3 protein: CASSERQTLNNEQFF
clone size: few; V gene: TRBV5-1; D gene: NA; J gene: TRBJ2-1; CDR3 DNA: TGCGCCAGCAGCACAGGGTCGGTTCCCGTGCAGTTCTTC; CDR3 protein: CASSTGSVPVQFF
clone size: NA; V gene: TRBV5-8; D gene: NA; J gene: TRBJ1-1; CDR3 DNA: TGTGCCAGCAGCTTGGTGGTTCAGTCCGGCATGAACACTGAAGCTTTCTTT; CDR3 protein: CASSLVVQSGMNTEAFF
clone size: NA; V gene: TRBV5-4; D gene: NA; J gene: TRBJ2-5; CDR3 DNA: TGTGCCAGCAGCTTGGAGGGGAGGGAGACCCAGTACTTC; CDR3 protein: CASSLEGRETQYF
clone size: NA; V gene: TRBV19; D gene: NA; J gene: TRBJ2-4; CDR3 DNA: TGTGCCAGTAGTAGTGCGCAAGGACAGCAGAAGCTAGCCAAAAACATTCAGTACTTC; CDR3 protein: CASSSAQGQQKLAKNIQYF
clone size: NA; V gene: TRBV6-4; D gene: NA; J gene: TRBJ1-6; CDR3 DNA: TGTGCCAGCAGGAGCTCCTATAATTCACCCCTCCACTTT; CDR3 protein: CASRSSYNSPLHF
clone size: NA; V gene: TRBV19; D gene: TRBD1; J gene: TRBJ1-4; CDR3 DNA: TGTGCCAGTAGTATCACTGGGACAGCAGCTGCAACTAATGAAAAACTGTTTTTT; CDR3 protein: CASSITGTAAATNEKLFF
clone size: NA; V gene: TRBV4-2; D gene: NA; J gene: TRBJ1-2; CDR3 DNA: TGTGCCAGCAGCCAGACCGCCGGCGACAATGGGTATGGCTACACCTTC; CDR3 protein: CASSQTAGDNGYGYTF
clone size: few; V gene: TRBV27; D gene: TRBD1; J gene: TRBJ2-5; CDR3 DNA: TGTGCCAGCAGAAACAGGGGGCTAGAGACCCAGTACTTC; CDR3 protein: CASRNRGLETQYF
clone size: NA; V gene: TRBV5-1; D gene: NA; J gene: TRBJ2-1; CDR3 DNA: TGCGCCAGCAGCCAGACACAGGGCGTCTACAATGAGCAGTTCTTC; CDR3 protein: CASSQTQGVYNEQFF
clone size: NA; V gene: TRBV4-2; D gene: TRBD1; J gene: TRBJ2-1; CDR3 DNA: TGTGCCAGCAGCCAGGGGGACAGTTGGTATGAGCAGTTCTTC; CDR3 protein: CASSQGDSWYEQFF
clone size: NA; V gene: TRBV5-1; D gene: TRBD1; J gene: TRBJ1-1; CDR3 DNA: TGCGCCAGCAGCCGCCGGGACAGGGTTATGAACACTGAAGCTTTCTTT; CDR3 protein: CASSRRDRVMNTEAFF
clone size: NA; V gene: TRBV5-3; D gene: NA; J gene: TRBJ1-2; CDR3 DNA: TGTGCCAGAAGCTCCAACCGGGACACCGCAAGCTATGGCTACACCTTC; CDR3 protein: CARSSNRDTASYGYTF
clone size: NA; V gene: TRBV11-3; D gene: NA; J gene: TRBJ2-3; CDR3 DNA: TGTGCCAGCAGCTTAGGAACAGGAAGCTGGGATACGCAGTATTTT; CDR3 protein: CASSLGTGSWDTQYF
clone size: NA; V gene: TRBV5-5; D gene: NA; J gene: TRBJ2-4; CDR3 DNA: TGTGCCAGCAGCTTGATCGTGGGGCAGGTTAAAAACATTCAGTACTTC; CDR3 protein: CASSLIVGQVKNIQYF
clone size: once; V gene: TRBV5-1; D gene: TRBD1; J gene: TRBJ2-5; CDR3 DNA: TGCGCCAGCAGCGTGACAGGGCAAGAGACCCAGTACTTC; CDR3 protein: CASSVTGQETQYF
clone size: once; V gene: TRBV14; D gene: NA; J gene: TRBJ2-3; CDR3 DNA: TGTGCCAGCAGCCATGCGACCGGGATCTTTTTAGAAGATACGCAGTATTTT; CDR3 protein: CASSHATGIFLEDTQYF